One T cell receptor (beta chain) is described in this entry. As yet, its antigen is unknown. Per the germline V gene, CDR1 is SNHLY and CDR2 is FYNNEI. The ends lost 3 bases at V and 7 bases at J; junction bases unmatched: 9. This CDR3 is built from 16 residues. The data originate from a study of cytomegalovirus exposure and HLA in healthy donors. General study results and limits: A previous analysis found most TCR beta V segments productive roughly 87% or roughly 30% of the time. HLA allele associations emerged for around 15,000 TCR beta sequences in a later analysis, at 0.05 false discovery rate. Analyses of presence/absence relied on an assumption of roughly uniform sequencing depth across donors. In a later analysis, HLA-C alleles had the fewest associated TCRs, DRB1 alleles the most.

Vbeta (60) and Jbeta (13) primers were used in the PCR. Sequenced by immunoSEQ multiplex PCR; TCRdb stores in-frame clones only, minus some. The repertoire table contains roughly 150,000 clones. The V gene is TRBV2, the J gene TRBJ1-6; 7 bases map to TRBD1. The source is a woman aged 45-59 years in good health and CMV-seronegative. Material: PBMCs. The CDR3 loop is CASSDVEGAVNSPLHF. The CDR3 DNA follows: TGTGCCAGCAGTGATGTGGAGGGGGCGGTGAATTCACCCCTCCACTTT.